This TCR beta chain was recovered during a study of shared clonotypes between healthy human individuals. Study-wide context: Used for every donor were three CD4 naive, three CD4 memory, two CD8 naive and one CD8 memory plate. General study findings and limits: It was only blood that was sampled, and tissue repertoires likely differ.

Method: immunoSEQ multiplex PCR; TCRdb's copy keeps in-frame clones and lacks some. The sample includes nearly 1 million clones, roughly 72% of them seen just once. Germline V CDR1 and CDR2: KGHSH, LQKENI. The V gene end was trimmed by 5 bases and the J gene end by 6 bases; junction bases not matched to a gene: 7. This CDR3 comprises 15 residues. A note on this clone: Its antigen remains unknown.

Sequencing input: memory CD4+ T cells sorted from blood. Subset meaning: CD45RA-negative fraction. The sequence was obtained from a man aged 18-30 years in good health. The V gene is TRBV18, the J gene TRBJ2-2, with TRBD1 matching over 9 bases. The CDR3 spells CASSSGTGLSGELFF. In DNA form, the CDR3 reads TGTGCCAGCTCAAGCGGGACAGGGCTTTCCGGGGAGCTGTTTTTT.